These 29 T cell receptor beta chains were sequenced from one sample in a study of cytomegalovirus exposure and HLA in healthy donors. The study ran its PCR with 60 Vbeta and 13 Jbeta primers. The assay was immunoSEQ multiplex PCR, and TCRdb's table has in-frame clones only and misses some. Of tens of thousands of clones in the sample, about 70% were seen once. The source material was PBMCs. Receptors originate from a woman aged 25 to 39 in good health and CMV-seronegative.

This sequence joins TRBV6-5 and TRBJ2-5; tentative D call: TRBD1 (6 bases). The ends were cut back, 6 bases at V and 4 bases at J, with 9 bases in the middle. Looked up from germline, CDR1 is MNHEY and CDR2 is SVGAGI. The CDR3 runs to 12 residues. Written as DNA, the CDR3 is TGTGCCAGCAGCAGGGGAAGAGAGACCCAGTACTTC. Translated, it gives CASSRGRETQYF.

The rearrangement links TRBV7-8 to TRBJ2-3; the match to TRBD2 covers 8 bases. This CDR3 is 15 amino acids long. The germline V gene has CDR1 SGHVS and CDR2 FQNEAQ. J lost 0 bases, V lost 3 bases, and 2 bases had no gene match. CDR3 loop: CASSLERGSTDTQYF. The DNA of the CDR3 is TGTGCCAGCAGCTTGGAGCGGGGGAGCACAGATACGCAGTATTTT.

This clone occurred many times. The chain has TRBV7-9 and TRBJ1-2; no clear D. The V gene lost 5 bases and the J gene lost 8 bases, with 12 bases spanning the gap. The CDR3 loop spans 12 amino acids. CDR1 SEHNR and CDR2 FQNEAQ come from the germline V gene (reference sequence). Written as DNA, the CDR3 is TGTGCCAGCAGCCCCCTGGGCTGGGGCTACACCTTC. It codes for CASSPLGWGYTF.

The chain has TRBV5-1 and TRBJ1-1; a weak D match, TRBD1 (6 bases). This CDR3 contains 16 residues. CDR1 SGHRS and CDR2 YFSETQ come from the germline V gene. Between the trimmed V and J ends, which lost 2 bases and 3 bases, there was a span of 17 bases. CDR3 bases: TGCGCCAGCAGCTTATCAGGGGTTAGTACGTACACTGAAGCTTTCTTT. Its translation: CASSLSGVSTYTEAFF. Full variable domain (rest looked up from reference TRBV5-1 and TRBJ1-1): KAGVTQTPRYLIKTRGQQVTLSCSPISGHRSVSWYQQTPGQGLQFLFEYFSETQRNKGNFPGRFSGRQFSNSRSEMNVSTLELGDSALYLCASSLSGVSTYTEAFFGQGTRLTVV.

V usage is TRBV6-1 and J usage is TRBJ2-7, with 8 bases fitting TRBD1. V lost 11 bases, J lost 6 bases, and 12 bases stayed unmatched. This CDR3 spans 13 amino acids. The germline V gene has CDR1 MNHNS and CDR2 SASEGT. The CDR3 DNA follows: TGTGCCGGAAGTGGACAGGGTTTTAGCGAGCAGTACTTC. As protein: CAGSGQGFSEQYF.

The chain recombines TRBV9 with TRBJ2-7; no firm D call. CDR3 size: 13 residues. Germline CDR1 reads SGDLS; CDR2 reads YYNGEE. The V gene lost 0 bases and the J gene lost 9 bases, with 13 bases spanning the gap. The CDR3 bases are TGTGCCAGCAGCGTAGCCTCACAAGATGCGCAGTACTTC. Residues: CASSVASQDAQYF.

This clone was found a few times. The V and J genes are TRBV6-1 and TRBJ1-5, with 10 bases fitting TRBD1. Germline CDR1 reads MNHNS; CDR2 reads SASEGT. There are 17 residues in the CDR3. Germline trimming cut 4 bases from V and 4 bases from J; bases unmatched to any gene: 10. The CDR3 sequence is CASSALRGTGVNQPQHF. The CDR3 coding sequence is TGTGCCAGCAGTGCTCTAAGGGGGACAGGGGTGAATCAGCCCCAGCATTTT.

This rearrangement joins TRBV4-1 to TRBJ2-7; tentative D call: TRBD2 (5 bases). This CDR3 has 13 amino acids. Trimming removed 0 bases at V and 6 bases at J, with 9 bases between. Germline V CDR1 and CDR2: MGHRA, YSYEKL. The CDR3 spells CASSQDQRVEQYF. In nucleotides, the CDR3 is TGCGCCAGCAGCCAAGACCAGAGGGTCGAGCAGTACTTC.

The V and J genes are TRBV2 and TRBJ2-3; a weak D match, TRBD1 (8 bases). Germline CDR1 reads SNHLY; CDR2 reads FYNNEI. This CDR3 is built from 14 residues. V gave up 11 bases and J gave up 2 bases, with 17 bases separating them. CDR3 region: CAARGGQVTDTQYF. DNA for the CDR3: TGTGCCGCCAGGGGGGGACAGGTCACAGATACGCAGTATTTT.

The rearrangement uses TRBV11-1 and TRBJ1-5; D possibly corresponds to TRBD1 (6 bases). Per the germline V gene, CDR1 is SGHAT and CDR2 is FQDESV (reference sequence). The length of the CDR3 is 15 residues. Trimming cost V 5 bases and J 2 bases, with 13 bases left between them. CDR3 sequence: CASSPERTGNQPQHF. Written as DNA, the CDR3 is TGTGCCAGCAGCCCCGAAAGGACAGGCAATCAGCCCCAGCATTTT.

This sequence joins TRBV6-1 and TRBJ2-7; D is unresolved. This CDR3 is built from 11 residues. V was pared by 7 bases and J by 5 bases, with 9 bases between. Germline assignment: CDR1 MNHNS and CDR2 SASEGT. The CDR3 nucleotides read TGTGCCAGCACAGGCTACAACGAGCAGTACTTC. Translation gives CASTGYNEQYF.

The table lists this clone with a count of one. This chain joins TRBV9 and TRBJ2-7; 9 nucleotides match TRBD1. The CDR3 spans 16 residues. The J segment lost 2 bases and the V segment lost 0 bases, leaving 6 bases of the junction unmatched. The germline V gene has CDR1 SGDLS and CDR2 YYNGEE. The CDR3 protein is CASSVARTGAPYEQYF. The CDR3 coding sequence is TGTGCCAGCAGCGTAGCTCGGACAGGGGCTCCCTACGAGCAGTACTTC.

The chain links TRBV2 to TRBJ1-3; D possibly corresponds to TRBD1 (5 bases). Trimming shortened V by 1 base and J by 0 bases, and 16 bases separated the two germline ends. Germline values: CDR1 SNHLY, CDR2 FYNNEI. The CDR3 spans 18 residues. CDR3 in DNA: TGTGCCAGCAGTGAAGAAAGGAATCAGGGTGGCTCTGGAAACACCATATATTTT. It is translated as CASSEERNQGGSGNTIYF.

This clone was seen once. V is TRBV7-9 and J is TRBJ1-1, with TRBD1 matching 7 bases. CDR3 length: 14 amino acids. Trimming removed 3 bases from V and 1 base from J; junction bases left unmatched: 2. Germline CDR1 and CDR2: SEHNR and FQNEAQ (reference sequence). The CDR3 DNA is TGTGCCAGCAGCTTGGGGACAGCGAACACTGAAGCTTTCTTT. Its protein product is CASSLGTANTEAFF.

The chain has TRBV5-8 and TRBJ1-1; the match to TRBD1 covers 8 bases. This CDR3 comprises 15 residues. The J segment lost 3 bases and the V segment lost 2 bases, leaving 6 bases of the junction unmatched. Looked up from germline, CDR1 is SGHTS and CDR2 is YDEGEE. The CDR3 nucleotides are TGTGCCAGCAGCTTTCGCGGGGGACAGGACACTGAAGCTTTCTTT. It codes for CASSFRGGQDTEAFF.

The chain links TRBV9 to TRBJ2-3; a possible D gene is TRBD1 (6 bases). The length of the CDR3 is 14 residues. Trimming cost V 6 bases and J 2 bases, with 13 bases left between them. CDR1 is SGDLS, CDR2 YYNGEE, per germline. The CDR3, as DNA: TGTGCCAGCAACCCCGGACAGTCCACAGATACGCAGTATTTT. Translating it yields CASNPGQSTDTQYF.

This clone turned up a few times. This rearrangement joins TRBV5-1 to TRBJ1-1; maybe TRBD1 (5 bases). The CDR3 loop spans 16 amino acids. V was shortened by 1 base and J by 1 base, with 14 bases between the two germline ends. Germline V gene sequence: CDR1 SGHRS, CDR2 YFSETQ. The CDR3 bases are TGCGCCAGCAGCTTGTTCGGGGGAGAATGGAACACTGAAGCTTTCTTT. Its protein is CASSLFGGEWNTEAFF.

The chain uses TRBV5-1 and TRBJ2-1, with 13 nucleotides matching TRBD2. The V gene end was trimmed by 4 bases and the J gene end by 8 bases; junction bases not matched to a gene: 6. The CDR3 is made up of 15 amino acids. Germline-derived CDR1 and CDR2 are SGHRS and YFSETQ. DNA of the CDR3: TGCGCCAGCAGCCTACTAGCGGGGGGGCCGGATGAGCAGTTCTTC. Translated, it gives CASSLLAGGPDEQFF.

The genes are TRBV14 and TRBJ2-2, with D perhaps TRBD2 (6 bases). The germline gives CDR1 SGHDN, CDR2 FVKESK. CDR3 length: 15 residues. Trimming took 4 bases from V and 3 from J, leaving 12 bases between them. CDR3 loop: CASSLTGTHTGELFF. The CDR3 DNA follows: TGTGCCAGCAGCCTCACCGGGACTCACACCGGGGAGCTGTTTTTT.

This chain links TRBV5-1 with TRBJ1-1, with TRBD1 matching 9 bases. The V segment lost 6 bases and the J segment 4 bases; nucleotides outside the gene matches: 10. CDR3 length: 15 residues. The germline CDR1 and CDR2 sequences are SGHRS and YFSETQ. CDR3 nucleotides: TGCGCCAGCACCCACCGGGACAGGGATTTCACTGAAGCTTTCTTT. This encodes CASTHRDRDFTEAFF. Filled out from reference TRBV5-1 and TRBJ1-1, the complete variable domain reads KAGVTQTPRYLIKTRGQQVTLSCSPISGHRSVSWYQQTPGQGLQFLFEYFSETQRNKGNFPGRFSGRQFSNSRSEMNVSTLELGDSALYLCASTHRDRDFTEAFFGQGTRLTVV.

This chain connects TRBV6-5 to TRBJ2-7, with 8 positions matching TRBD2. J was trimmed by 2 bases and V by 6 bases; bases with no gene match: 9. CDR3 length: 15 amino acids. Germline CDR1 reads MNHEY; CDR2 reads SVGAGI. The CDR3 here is CASRRPRGGTYEQYF. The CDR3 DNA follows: TGTGCCAGCAGACGACCTCGGGGGGGAACCTACGAGCAGTACTTC.

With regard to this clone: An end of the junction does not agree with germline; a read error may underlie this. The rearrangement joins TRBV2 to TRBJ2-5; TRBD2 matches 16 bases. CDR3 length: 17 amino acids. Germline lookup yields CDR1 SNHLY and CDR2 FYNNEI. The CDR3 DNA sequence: TGTGCCAGCAGCGAAGGGACTAGCGGGGGGGCCGGGGAGACCCAGTACTTC. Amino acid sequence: CASSEGTSGGAGETQYF.

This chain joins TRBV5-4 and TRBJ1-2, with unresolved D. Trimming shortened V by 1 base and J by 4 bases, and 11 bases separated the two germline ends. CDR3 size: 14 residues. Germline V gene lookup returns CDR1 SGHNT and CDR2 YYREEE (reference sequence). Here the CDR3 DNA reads TGTGCCAGCAGCTTGAGAGAGGGCGTCTATGGCTACACCTTC. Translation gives CASSLREGVYGYTF.

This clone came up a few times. Here the CDR3 DNA reads TGTGCCAGCAGTGGTGAGTTGCAGCCCCAGCATTTT. Translated: CASSGELQPQHF. The chain uses TRBV2 and TRBJ1-5; unclear D gene. The CDR3 is 12 amino acids. V was cut by 4 bases and J by 7 bases, with 8 bases left in between. Germline V gives CDR1 SNHLY, CDR2 FYNNEI. Filled out from reference TRBV2 and TRBJ1-5, the complete variable domain reads EPEVTQTPSHQVTQMGQEVILRCVPISNHLYFYWYRQILGQKVEFLVSFYNNEISEKSEIFDDQFSVERPDGSNFTLKIRSTKLEDSAMYFCASSGELQPQHFGDGTRLSIL.

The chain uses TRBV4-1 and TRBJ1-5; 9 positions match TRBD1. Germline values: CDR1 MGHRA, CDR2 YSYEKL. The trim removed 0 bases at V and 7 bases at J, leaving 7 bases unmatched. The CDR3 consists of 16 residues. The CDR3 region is CASSQDPGQGTQPQHF. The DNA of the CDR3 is TGCGCCAGCAGCCAAGATCCGGGACAGGGCACCCAGCCCCAGCATTTT.

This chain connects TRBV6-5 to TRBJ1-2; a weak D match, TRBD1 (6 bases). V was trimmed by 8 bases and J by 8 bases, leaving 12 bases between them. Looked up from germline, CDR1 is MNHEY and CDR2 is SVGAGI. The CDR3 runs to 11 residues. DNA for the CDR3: TGTGCCAGCCGGGGGGCTGGGGGCTACACCTTC. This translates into CASRGAGGYTF.

CDR3 region: CASSQSPGQPLPYEQYF. The CDR3 DNA sequence: TGTGCCAGCAGCCAATCCCCAGGACAACCACTACCCTACGAGCAGTACTTC. This sequence joins TRBV16 and TRBJ2-7, with TRBD1 as a possible D gene (5 bases). The CDR3 consists of 17 residues. Trimming removed 0 bases from V and 2 bases from J, with 17 bases in between. Germline V gives CDR1 KGHSY, CDR2 FQNENV.

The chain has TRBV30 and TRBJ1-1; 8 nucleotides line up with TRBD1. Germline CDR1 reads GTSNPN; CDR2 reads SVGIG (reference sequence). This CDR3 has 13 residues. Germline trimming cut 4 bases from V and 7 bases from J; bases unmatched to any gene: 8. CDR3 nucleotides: TGTGCCTGGACCCTGACAGGGGTGGGTGAAGCTTTCTTT. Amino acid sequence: CAWTLTGVGEAFF.

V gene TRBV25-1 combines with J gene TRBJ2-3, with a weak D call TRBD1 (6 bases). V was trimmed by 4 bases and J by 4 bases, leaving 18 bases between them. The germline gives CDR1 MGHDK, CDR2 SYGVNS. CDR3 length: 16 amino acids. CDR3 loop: CASSALRGAGADTQYF. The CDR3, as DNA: TGTGCCAGCAGTGCCCTTCGAGGGGCAGGGGCAGATACGCAGTATTTT.